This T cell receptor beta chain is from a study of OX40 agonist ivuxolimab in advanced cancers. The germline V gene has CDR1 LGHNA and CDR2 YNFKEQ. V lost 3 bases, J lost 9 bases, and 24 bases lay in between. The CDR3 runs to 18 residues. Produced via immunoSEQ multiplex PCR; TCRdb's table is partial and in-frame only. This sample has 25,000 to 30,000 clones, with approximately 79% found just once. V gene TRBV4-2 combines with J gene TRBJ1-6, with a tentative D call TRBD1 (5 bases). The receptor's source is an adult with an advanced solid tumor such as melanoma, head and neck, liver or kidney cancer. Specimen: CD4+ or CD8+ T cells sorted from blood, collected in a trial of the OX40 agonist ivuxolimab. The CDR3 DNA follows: TGTGCCAGCAGCCATCCCCAGATAGGGGATGGGATTGGTTCACCCCTCCACTTT. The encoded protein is CASSHPQIGDGIGSPLHF.